This T cell receptor (beta chain) was sequenced during a study of T cell responses to AZD1222 COVID-19 vaccine. TCRdb keeps only in-frame clones here, not all; method: immunoSEQ multiplex PCR. The sample contains about 31,000 clones, over 75% of which appear only once. CDR3 length: 16 residues. J was trimmed by 5 bases and V by 6 bases; bases with no gene match: 13. Germline V gene lookup returns CDR1 MNHEY and CDR2 SVGEGT. The clonotype was recovered from an adult who received the AZD1222 COVID-19 vaccine. The chain couples TRBV6-2 or TRBV6-3 to TRBJ2-1, with 7 nucleotides matching TRBD2. The sample consisted of peripheral blood, taken 28 days after the second AZD1222 dose. The CDR3 sequence: CASSPPTSDAHNEQFF. Here the CDR3 DNA reads TGTGCCAGCAGCCCCCCCACTAGCGACGCTCACAATGAGCAGTTCTTC.